The clone carrying this T cell receptor beta chain was seen a single time. Its specificity is unknown. Primers used in a second PCR of roughly 7 to 12 cycles were a sample-barcoded 5' primer and a J-beta primer mix. Through a template-switch adaptor with 12 random nucleotides, each cDNA molecule received a tag. One entry per CDR3 protein, called by TCRdb with MiXCR from the 5' RACE reads. The sample comprises approximately 770,000 distinct CDR3 sequences, roughly 50% of which are singletons, and around 20% rests with the top ten. The data were obtained in a study of blood T cells in healthy people across ages. The study, taken as a whole, reports: Samples with more naive T cells showed higher observed beta diversity.

CDR3 size: 14 residues. Germline loops: CDR1 DFQATT, CDR2 SNEGSKA (reference sequence). The V end lost 5 bases, the J end lost 4 bases, and 16 bases lay between the germline ends. Aged roughly 6 to 90, donors were systemically healthy Caucasians from Russia. Donors gave roughly 10 milliliters of peripheral blood apiece. The rearrangement links TRBV20-1 to TRBJ2-3, with D possibly matching TRBD2 (5 bases). The sequence was collected from a man aged 25 to 40 in good health. Sample: blood. Here the CDR3 reads CSAPPGMGADTQYF. CDR3 DNA sequence: TGCAGTGCTCCCCCGGGCATGGGAGCAGATACGCAGTATTTT.